The rows below give T cell receptor beta chains drawn from one sample of a study of T-cell reconstitution after alpha-beta-depleted transplantation in children. TCRdb passed the PCR reads through MiXCR, listing each CDR3 protein once. The sample has around 230,000 distinct CDR3 sequences, approximately 17% seen once; the top ten hold 40% to 50%. Sequences were derived from PBMCs, mostly from graft donor cells, sampled 360 days after TCRalphabeta/CD19-depleted stem cell transplant. The receptors stem from a male patient aged 2-9 years who had a stem cell transplant for acute lymphoblastic leukemia, so the T cells may come from the graft donor. Each CDR3 is given with its conserved first and last residue. A D gene is named only where the DNA matches it firmly. Not every row has a clone size; where given, it reads once, few, many or a size class.

v_call	d_call	clone_size	j_call	cdr3_nt	cdr3_aa
TRBV2	TRBD2	few	TRBJ2-1	TGTGCCAGCAGTGATATAGGACTAGCGGGCGATGAGCAGTTCTTC	CASSDIGLAGDEQFF
TRBV25-1	-	few	TRBJ2-1	TGTGCCAGCAGTGAACGGACCAATGAGCAGTTCTTC	CASSERTNEQFF
TRBV6-6	-	-	TRBJ1-1	TGTGCCAGCAGTCACCTTGAAGCTTTCTTT	CASSHLEAFF
TRBV27	TRBD2	many	TRBJ2-3	TGTGCCAGCATCGGGAGGGGTGGGGATACGCAGTATTTT	CASIGRGGDTQYF
TRBV5-5	-	-	TRBJ1-2	TGTGCCAGCAGCTTGCGCTTCAACAGCTACTATGGCTACACCTTC	CASSLRFNSYYGYTF
TRBV5-1	-	few	TRBJ2-2	TGCGCCAGCAGCTTGGGGGATACGAACACCGGGGAGCTGTTTTTT	CASSLGDTNTGELFF
TRBV6-1	-	few	TRBJ1-5	TGTGCCAGCAGACTACAGGGTGGTCAGCCCCAGCATTTT	CASRLQGGQPQHF
TRBV9	TRBD2	-	TRBJ2-3	TGTGCCAGCAGCGTAGTACCTAGCGGGGGGTTGGATACGCAGTATTTT	CASSVVPSGGLDTQYF
TRBV27	TRBD1	-	TRBJ2-7	TGTGCCAGCAGGGTACAGGGGGCGGGCGAGCAGTACTTC	CASRVQGAGEQYF
TRBV10-3	TRBD2	-	TRBJ2-2	TGTGCCATACGAGGGGGCTTAGCGGGAGGTTCGGACACCGGGGAGCTGTTTTTT	CAIRGGLAGGSDTGELFF
TRBV4-3	-	-	TRBJ2-7	TGCGCCAGCAGCCAAGATTTCGGGAGAACGTGGAACGAGCAGTACTTC	CASSQDFGRTWNEQYF
TRBV10-2	TRBD1	-	TRBJ1-2	TGCGCCAGCACTCCGGGACAGGGACCTCCTAACTATGGCTACACCTTC	CASTPGQGPPNYGYTF
TRBV6-1	TRBD1	few	TRBJ2-6	TGTGCCACTGGGACAGGGGGTGGCAACGTCCTGACTTTC	CATGTGGGNVLTF
TRBV2	-	-	TRBJ2-7	TGTGCCAGCAGTTCGACAGAGCAGTACTTC	CASSSTEQYF
TRBV12-1	-	few	TRBJ2-1	TGTGCCCTTATAGCGGGAGTGAAGAATGAGCAGTTCTTC	CALIAGVKNEQFF
TRBV2	-	once	TRBJ2-3	TGTGCCAGCAGGGTCAGGGCGACAGATACGCAGTATTTT	CASRVRATDTQYF
TRBV12-3/TRBV12-4	-	-	TRBJ1-1	TGTGCCAGCAGTTTGGGCTATATGAACACTGAAGCTTTCTTT	CASSLGYMNTEAFF
TRBV11-2	TRBD1	few	TRBJ2-1	TGTGCCAGCAGCTTTCTCGGACAGGGACGGAATGAGCAGTTCTTC	CASSFLGQGRNEQFF
TRBV7-2	-	few	TRBJ2-3	TGTGCCAGCAGCCCCACCAGGGGCGCGGGCACAGATACGCAGTATTTT	CASSPTRGAGTDTQYF
TRBV7-2	-	-	TRBJ2-7	TGTGCCAGCAGCTATAACAGGCGGGCCTCCTACGAGCAGTACTTC	CASSYNRRASYEQYF
TRBV10-2	TRBD1	-	TRBJ2-1	TGCGCCAGCACCCCAGGACAGGGGGGATTCAATGAGCAGTTCTTC	CASTPGQGGFNEQFF
TRBV12-3/TRBV12-4	-	-	TRBJ1-1	TGTGCCAGCAATGGACGGGACCCCACACCGGACGCTTTCTTT	CASNGRDPTPDAFF
TRBV7-2	-	few	TRBJ2-7	TGTGCCAGCAGCTTAGTTCTACCAGGGGCCCACGAGCAGTACTTC	CASSLVLPGAHEQYF
TRBV11-2	-	few	TRBJ2-2	TGTGCCAGCAGCCATCCGACAAACACCGGGGAGCTGTTTTTT	CASSHPTNTGELFF
TRBV6-5	-	-	TRBJ2-7	TGTGCCAGCAGTTACTCGGTTAAGGGTTCCTACGAGCAGTACTTC	CASSYSVKGSYEQYF
TRBV12-3/TRBV12-4	TRBD1	many	TRBJ1-4	TGTGCCAGCACCCCGATGGACAGGAGGGAAAAACTGTTTTTT	CASTPMDRREKLFF
TRBV14	TRBD1	few	TRBJ2-1	TGTGCCAGCAGCCCGGACAGGGTGAGGGACAATGAGCAGTTCTTC	CASSPDRVRDNEQFF
TRBV14	TRBD2	few	TRBJ2-1	TGTGCCAGCAGCCAAGATAAGGGACTAGCGGGGCGCACCTCCTACAATGAGCAGTTCTTC	CASSQDKGLAGRTSYNEQFF
TRBV7-2	TRBD1	-	TRBJ2-1	TGTGCCAGCAGCCTCGCCCCGGGACAGGGGGGATACAATGAGCAGTTCTTC	CASSLAPGQGGYNEQFF
TRBV4-3	TRBD1	few	TRBJ2-7	TGCGCCAGCAGCCAAGTCTTACACTTTGGGACAGGAGCCTACGAGCAGTACTTC	CASSQVLHFGTGAYEQYF
TRBV4-1	-	-	TRBJ1-1	TGCGCCAGCAGCCAAGGCCTAGGCGCCCTCAGGGAGAACACTGAAGCTTTCTTT	CASSQGLGALRENTEAFF